The clone carrying this TCR beta chain was seen only once. The data stem from a study of T cell changes during pregnancy in multiple sclerosis. The V and J ends lost 5 bases and 6 bases, in that order; junction bases with no gene match: 6. CDR3 length: 13 residues. CDR1 is LNHDA and CDR2 is SQIVND in the germline V gene (reference sequence). Method: immunoSEQ multiplex PCR; TCRdb's copy keeps in-frame clones and lacks some. Among almost 65,000 clones listed, 92% were seen once. Specimen: peripheral blood, collected in the first trimester of pregnancy. The TCR sequence derives from a female donor with multiple sclerosis, enrolled in a pregnancy study. The V gene is TRBV19, the J gene TRBJ2-7; 8 bases match TRBD1. CDR3 nucleotide sequence: TGTGCCAGTAGTTATGGACAGGGCTTCGAGCAGTACTTC. Its translation is CASSYGQGFEQYF.